Presented here are 7 T cell receptor beta chains from one specimen sequenced in a study of T cell clonotyping in hematopoietic cell transplantation. Data came from immunoSEQ multiplex PCR; TCRdb stores just in-frame clones and leaves some out. The sample yields approximately 30,000 clones, around 95% seen once. Input material: peripheral blood mononuclear cells. The receptors come from a man between 45 and 60 years old in good health. Some clones in this sample may be carry-over from other donors' samples.

The chain uses TRBV5-1 and TRBJ1-1; D not certain. The germline V and J ends were trimmed by 4 bases and 6 bases, with 16 bases remaining between them. CDR3 size: 14 residues. CDR1 and CDR2 (germline): SGHRS, YFSETQ. The CDR3 region is CASSNGGVGAEAFF. The CDR3 nucleotides read TGCGCCAGCAGCAATGGCGGGGTGGGCGCTGAAGCTTTCTTT.

V is TRBV28 and J is TRBJ1-6; D is unresolved. Trimming pared 0 bases from V and 1 base from J, leaving 7 bases between. Germline V gene data show CDR1 as MDHEN and CDR2 as SYDVKM. This CDR3 region has 16 residues. The CDR3 loop reads CASSLWPSSYNSPLHF. The CDR3 region has the DNA TGTGCCAGCAGTTTATGGCCCTCGTCCTATAATTCACCCCTCCACTTT.

The rearrangement joins TRBV19 to TRBJ1-5, with a tentative D call TRBD1 (6 bases). The CDR3 runs to 15 residues. CDR1 and CDR2 (germline): LNHDA, SQIVND (reference sequence). The V and J ends lost 11 bases and 1 base respectively, with 18 bases between them. The CDR3 loop is CASRFTGISNQPQHF. The CDR3 region has the DNA TGTGCCTCCCGATTTACAGGGATCAGCAATCAGCCCCAGCATTTT.

This sequence joins TRBV7-3 and TRBJ2-2; no reliable D call. The germline V and J ends were trimmed by 1 base and 6 bases, with 9 bases remaining between them. Looked up from germline, CDR1 is SGHTA and CDR2 is FQGTGA. The CDR3 is 14 amino acids. The CDR3 coding sequence is TGTGCCAGCAGCTTAATCATTGGGGCCGGGGAGCTGTTTTTT. Its protein product is CASSLIIGAGELFF.

The chain is built from TRBV10-3 and TRBJ2-7; D may match TRBD1 or TRBD2 (5 bases each). The CDR3 runs to 13 residues. Germline V gene data show CDR1 as ENHRY and CDR2 as SYGVKD. V shed 6 bases and J shed 0 bases, with 9 bases lying between them. The CDR3 protein is CAIRSGASYEQYF. The CDR3 DNA reads as TGTGCCATCAGATCCGGGGCCTCCTACGAGCAGTACTTC.

The V call is TRBV25-1, the J call TRBJ1-2; TRBD1 aligns across 10 bases. Trimming cost V 2 bases and J 4 bases; bases outside gene matches: 7. The CDR3 loop spans 16 amino acids. CDR1 and CDR2 (germline): MGHDK, SYGVNS. The CDR3 region is CASSESGTGDVYGYTF. The CDR3 nucleotides read TGTGCCAGCAGTGAAAGCGGGACAGGGGATGTCTATGGCTACACCTTC.

The chain employs TRBV6-4 and TRBJ2-3; the D call may be TRBD1 or TRBD2 (5 bases each). The CDR3 extends over 14 amino acids. V lost 5 bases, J lost 6 bases, and 15 bases lay in between. Germline V CDR1 and CDR2: MRHNA, SNTAGT. The CDR3 DNA follows: TGTGCCAGCAGTCCGGGGCCTCCTCGGGATACGCAGTATTTT. This encodes CASSPGPPRDTQYF.